Each of the 32 T cell receptor beta chains below was sequenced from the same sample in a study of T cell responses to AZD1222 COVID-19 vaccine. Repertoires were generated with immunoSEQ multiplex PCR, while TCRdb's copy carries only in-frame clones and drops some. This table has approximately 140,000 clones, roughly 90% appearing once. Sequencing used peripheral blood, obtained on day 0 of AZD1222 vaccination. These receptors were obtained from an adult in good health.

The chain couples TRBV28 to TRBJ2-7; TRBD1 agrees at 9 bases. Germline CDR1 is MDHEN and CDR2 is SYDVKM. The length of the CDR3 is 18 residues. The trim removed 5 bases at V and 6 bases at J, leaving 20 bases unmatched. CDR3 nucleotides: TGTGCCAGCAGTCGGGACAGGGCCTTAGGGGCTATAAGTTTCGAGCAGTACTTC. Encoded protein: CASSRDRALGAISFEQYF. The complete variable domain, with remaining parts taken from reference TRBV28 and TRBJ2-7, reads DVKVTQSSRYLVKRTGEKVFLECVQDMDHENMFWYRQDPGLGLRLIYFSYDVKMKEKGDIPEGYSVSREKKERFSLILESASTNQTSMYLCASSRDRALGAISFEQYFGPGTRLTVT.

This clone was counted between two and nine times. The chain's CDR3 is CASSQSITARGYGYTF. The CDR3 DNA follows: TGTGCCAGCAGCCAAAGTATTACGGCGCGGGGCTATGGCTACACCTTC. The gene calls are TRBV4-2 and TRBJ1-2; D unclear. Trimming stripped 2 bases from V and 4 bases from J, with 17 bases between. Germline loops: CDR1 LGHNA, CDR2 YNFKEQ. CDR3 length: 16 residues.

The chain uses TRBV6-1 and TRBJ1-4; tentatively, D is TRBD1 (5 bases). The CDR3 length is 14 residues. Trimming removed 2 bases from V and 4 bases from J, with 8 bases in between. Germline V lookup: CDR1 MNHNS, CDR2 SASEGT. CDR3 nucleotides: TGTGCCAGCAGTGAATTGGGGGTTAATGAAAAACTGTTTTTT. It is translated as CASSELGVNEKLFF.

The chain is built from TRBV6-2 or TRBV6-3 and TRBJ2-1, with 8 positions matching TRBD1. The CDR3 loop spans 15 amino acids. V was pared by 5 bases and J by 2 bases, with 5 bases of the junction left unmatched. CDR1 MNHEY and CDR2 SVGEGT come from the germline V gene. In DNA form, the CDR3 reads TGTGCCAGCAGTAGACAGGGGCGCCCCTACAATGAGCAGTTCTTC. It encodes CASSRQGRPYNEQFF.

The gene calls are TRBV18 and TRBJ2-1; 12 bases align to TRBD2. CDR1 is KGHSH and CDR2 is LQKENI in the germline V gene. V was clipped by 6 bases and J by 5 bases; unmatched bases: 2. This CDR3 spans 14 amino acids. The CDR3 DNA is TGTGCCAGCTCTCTAGCGGGAGGGAACAATGAGCAGTTCTTC. Translating it yields CASSLAGGNNEQFF.

V usage is TRBV7-8 and J usage is TRBJ1-1; TRBD1 matches at 7 bases. The CDR3 runs to 14 residues. Losses at the gene ends were 5 bases for V and 11 bases for J; bases not matched to a gene: 14. Germline CDR1 reads SGHVS; CDR2 reads FQNEAQ. CDR3 in amino acids: CASSPPRDSAGAFF. For the CDR3, the DNA is TGTGCCAGCAGCCCCCCCCGGGACAGCGCTGGGGCTTTCTTT.

This clone has only one observation. This rearrangement joins TRBV5-1 to TRBJ1-2, with 7 bases lining up with TRBD1. V lost 4 bases, J lost 3 bases, and 9 bases stayed unmatched. CDR1 is SGHRS and CDR2 is YFSETQ in the germline V gene. The CDR3 spans 15 residues. This chain's CDR3 is CASSDPSTGYYGYTF. Here the CDR3 DNA reads TGCGCCAGCAGCGACCCCTCGACAGGGTACTATGGCTACACCTTC.

This clone has a count of ten or more. The chain carries TRBV19 and TRBJ2-5; 7 bases are a match to TRBD2. Per germline, CDR1 LNHDA and CDR2 SQIVND (reference sequence). There are 15 residues in the CDR3. With 6 bases clipped from V and 4 bases from J, the junction kept 11 bases outside the gene matches. In DNA form, the CDR3 reads TGTGCCAGTAGCCCCGCGGGGGACTTTGGAGAGACCCAGTACTTC. As protein: CASSPAGDFGETQYF.

The rearrangement links TRBV6-5 to TRBJ1-3; D is undetermined. Germline V lookup: CDR1 MNHEY, CDR2 SVGAGI. The CDR3 covers 13 residues. V lost 11 bases, J lost 1 base, and 12 bases lay in between. The CDR3 is CAHGTVSGNTIYF. In DNA, the CDR3 is TGTGCCCACGGTACTGTGTCTGGAAACACCATATATTTT.

The chain recombines TRBV27 with TRBJ2-5; tentatively, D is TRBD1 (7 bases). The CDR3 consists of 14 residues. V shed 3 bases and J shed 2 bases, with 10 bases lying between them. The germline V gene has CDR1 MNHEY and CDR2 SMNVEV (reference sequence). This chain's CDR3 is CASSLRGQQETQYF. The CDR3 nucleotides are TGTGCCAGCAGTTTGCGGGGACAGCAAGAGACCCAGTACTTC.

The sample holds one count of this clone. V is TRBV6-2 or TRBV6-3 and J is TRBJ1-1; 8 bases are shared with TRBD1. With V trimmed by 5 bases and J by 0 bases, 17 bases remained unmatched. Germline V lookup: CDR1 MNHEY, CDR2 SVGEGT. CDR3 length equals 19 residues. The CDR3 DNA reads TGTGCCAGCAGTACCCCCCTCACAGGGGGAAAAATCATGAACACTGAAGCTTTCTTT. Translation: CASSTPLTGGKIMNTEAFF.

The rearrangement links TRBV11-2 to TRBJ2-2; D is unclear. The germline V gene has CDR1 SGHAT and CDR2 FQNNGV. This CDR3 has 12 amino acids. The V and J ends lost 2 bases and 11 bases respectively, with 9 bases between them. CDR3 protein: CASSLLGGELFF. DNA of the CDR3: TGTGCCAGCAGCTTATTGGGTGGAGAGCTGTTTTTT.

V is TRBV4-3 and J is TRBJ2-7, with TRBD2 as a possible D gene (5 bases). The germline V and J ends were trimmed by 1 base and 3 bases, with 7 bases remaining between them. Germline lookup yields CDR1 LGHNA and CDR2 YSLEER. The CDR3 is 13 residues long. The CDR3 DNA follows: TGCGCCAGCAGCCAAGCACGGGACTACGAGCAGTACTTC. Its protein is CASSQARDYEQYF.

The chain employs TRBV7-3 and TRBJ1-6, with D possibly matching TRBD1 (6 bases). The V gene lost 4 bases and the J gene lost 4 bases, with 8 bases spanning the gap. The CDR3 totals 14 residues. CDR1 SGHTA and CDR2 FQGTGA come from the germline V gene. CDR3 sequence: CASSYQGYNSPLHF. The CDR3 region has the DNA TGTGCCAGCAGCTACCAGGGGTATAATTCACCCCTCCACTTT.

The rearrangement links TRBV7-9 to TRBJ1-2; D is possibly TRBD1 (6 bases). CDR1 is SEHNR, CDR2 FQNEAQ, per germline (reference sequence). This CDR3 contains 12 residues. Between the trimmed V and J ends, which lost 5 bases and 8 bases, there was a span of 12 bases. In nucleotides, the CDR3 is TGTGCCAGCAGCCCTACAGGGTTCGGCTACACCTTC. Protein product: CASSPTGFGYTF. Using reference TRBV7-9 and TRBJ1-2 for the parts outside the CDR3, the full variable domain is DTGVSQNPRHKITKRGQNVTFRCDPISEHNRLYWYRQTLGQGPEFLTYFQNEAQLEKSRLLSDRFSAERPKGSFSTLEIQRTEQGDSAMYLCASSPTGFGYTFGSGTRLTVV.

This chain connects TRBV5-1 to TRBJ1-6; D unresolved. The germline CDR1 and CDR2 sequences are SGHRS and YFSETQ. V lost 0 bases to trimming and J lost 9 bases, with 4 bases between them. The CDR3 is 12 residues long. The CDR3 nucleotides read TGCGCCAGCAGCTTGGATCTTTCACCCCTCCACTTT. This sequence encodes CASSLDLSPLHF.

This chain connects TRBV28 to TRBJ2-7, with D perhaps being TRBD1 or TRBD2 (5 bases each). Deletions cut 2 bases from V and 4 bases from J, with 18 bases between. CDR1 is MDHEN and CDR2 is SYDVKM in the germline V gene. The CDR3 length is 16 residues. The CDR3 region is CASSLPGPLGTYEQYF. The CDR3 bases are TGTGCCAGCAGTTTACCGGGACCTCTGGGAACATACGAGCAGTACTTC.

The chain couples TRBV6-2 or TRBV6-3 to TRBJ1-5; 7 nucleotides line up with TRBD1. Trimming cost V 5 bases and J 5 bases; bases outside gene matches: 6. The CDR3 sequence is 14 residues long. Germline loops: CDR1 MNHEY, CDR2 SVGEGT. Here the CDR3 reads CASSPGQYHQPQHF. The CDR3 region has the DNA TGTGCCAGCAGTCCGGGACAGTACCATCAGCCCCAGCATTTT.

This chain connects TRBV18 to TRBJ2-1; D not resolved. The germline CDR1 and CDR2 sequences are KGHSH and LQKENI. Between the trimmed V and J ends, which lost 2 bases and 0 bases, there was a span of 8 bases. The CDR3 has 15 residues. DNA of the CDR3: TGTGCCAGCTCACCAACCTTGAGCTCCTACAATGAGCAGTTCTTC. Residues: CASSPTLSSYNEQFF.

J is TRBJ2-7 and V is TRBV10-3; D gene uncertain. V was shortened by 3 bases and J by 4 bases, with 13 bases between the two germline ends. Per the germline V gene, CDR1 is ENHRY and CDR2 is SYGVKD. CDR3 length: 14 amino acids. The CDR3 is CAISEVSLRYEQYF. CDR3 coding DNA: TGTGCCATCAGTGAAGTTAGCTTAAGGTACGAGCAGTACTTC.

This rearrangement joins TRBV7-2 to TRBJ2-6; the D gene is possibly TRBD1 (7 bases). Trimming shortened V by 3 bases and J by 1 base, and 16 bases separated the two germline ends. Germline CDR1 reads SGHTA; CDR2 reads FQGNSA. The CDR3 extends over 18 amino acids. The CDR3 loop reads CASSFVTGTSSGANVLTF. CDR3 DNA: TGTGCCAGCAGCTTCGTGACAGGGACTTCGTCTGGGGCCAACGTCCTGACTTTC.

This chain joins TRBV12-5 and TRBJ2-3, with 8 nucleotides matching TRBD2. CDR3 length: 17 residues. Germline V CDR1 and CDR2: LGHNT, FRNRAP. With 3 bases clipped from V and 3 bases from J, the junction kept 11 bases outside the gene matches. This CDR3 reads CASGFLVTSALTDTQYF. CDR3 nucleotide sequence: TGTGCTAGTGGTTTTCTGGTGACTAGCGCCTTGACAGATACGCAGTATTTT. The complete variable domain, with remaining parts taken from reference TRBV12-5 and TRBJ2-3, reads DARVTQTPRHKVTEMGQEVTMRCQPILGHNTVFWYRQTMMQGLELLAYFRNRAPLDDSGMPKDRFSAEMPDATLATLKIQPSEPRDSAVYFCASGFLVTSALTDTQYFGPGTRLTVL.

The rearrangement uses TRBV19 and TRBJ2-3, with 15 nucleotides matching TRBD2. The germline CDR1 and CDR2 sequences are LNHDA and SQIVND (reference sequence). The CDR3 totals 18 residues. The V and J ends lost 2 bases and 5 bases, in that order; junction bases with no gene match: 8. The DNA for the CDR3 is TGTGCCAGTAGTATAATAGGACTAGCGGGAGGGCCGAGAGATACGCAGTATTTT. Translated, it gives CASSIIGLAGGPRDTQYF.

V gene TRBV19 combines with J gene TRBJ2-4; tentatively, D is TRBD1 (5 bases). Germline loops: CDR1 LNHDA, CDR2 SQIVND (reference sequence). V dropped 5 bases and J dropped 6 bases, with 14 bases sitting between them. The CDR3 totals 14 residues. The CDR3 DNA is TGTGCCAGTAGTTCCCGTCCAGGGTCAAACATTCAGTACTTC. This encodes CASSSRPGSNIQYF.

The gene calls are TRBV11-2 and TRBJ1-1; D remains ambiguous. The germline CDR1 and CDR2 sequences are SGHAT and FQNNGV. V lost 6 bases and J 2 bases, leaving 10 bases between the germline ends. This CDR3 contains 13 residues. For the CDR3, the DNA is TGTGCCAGCAGATTGGGGTTAAACACTGAAGCTTTCTTT. Residues: CASRLGLNTEAFF.

The V call is TRBV19, the J call TRBJ2-7; D gene uncertain. This CDR3 has 13 residues. The germline V gene encodes CDR1 LNHDA and CDR2 SQIVND (reference sequence). Trimming stripped 8 bases from V and 3 bases from J, with 14 bases between. This CDR3 is CASGMAESYEQYF. CDR3 DNA sequence: TGTGCCAGTGGAATGGCGGAGAGCTACGAGCAGTACTTC. Drawing the rest from reference TRBV19 and TRBJ2-7, the complete variable domain is DGGITQSPKYLFRKEGQNVTLSCEQNLNHDAMYWYRQDPGQGLRLIYYSQIVNDFQKGDIAEGYSVSREKKESFPLTVTSAQKNPTAFYLCASGMAESYEQYFGPGTRLTVT.

The chain combines TRBV27 with TRBJ2-2; D possibly corresponds to TRBD1 (6 bases). V gave up 5 bases and J gave up 4 bases, with 14 bases separating them. This CDR3 has 15 residues. The germline V gene has CDR1 MNHEY and CDR2 SMNVEV (reference sequence). The DNA for the CDR3 is TGTGCCAGCAGTCCCCGTATAGGGGGCACCGGGGAGCTGTTTTTT. Translation gives CASSPRIGGTGELFF.

V gene TRBV2 combines with J gene TRBJ2-2, with TRBD2 matching over 15 bases. The germline CDR1 and CDR2 sequences are SNHLY and FYNNEI. V lost 7 bases, J lost 7 bases, and 4 bases stayed unmatched. The length of the CDR3 is 15 residues. CDR3 DNA sequence: TGTGCCAGCACCGGACTAGCGGGAGGGGTCGGGGAGCTGTTTTTT. Its translation is CASTGLAGGVGELFF.

This clone was picked up one time. V is TRBV10-3 and J is TRBJ1-6, with a weak D call TRBD1 (6 bases). The CDR3 consists of 15 residues. V was shortened by 3 bases and J by 9 bases, with 15 bases between the two germline ends. CDR1 and CDR2 (germline): ENHRY, SYGVKD. CDR3 loop: CAISEEGRGSSPLHF. In DNA, the CDR3 is TGTGCCATCAGTGAAGAGGGCAGGGGAAGTTCACCCCTCCACTTT.

The rearrangement uses TRBV7-6 and TRBJ1-4; tentatively, D is TRBD1 (6 bases). V was pared by 2 bases and J by 2 bases, with 9 bases between. This CDR3 has 15 amino acids. Germline V gene sequence: CDR1 SGHVS, CDR2 FNYEAQ. CDR3 protein: CASSLFRGTNEKLFF. CDR3 sequence (DNA): TGTGCCAGCAGCTTATTTAGGGGGACTAATGAAAAACTGTTTTTT.

This clone came up a few times. This chain connects TRBV2 to TRBJ1-6, with TRBD1 matching over 7 bases. The CDR3 is 13 amino acids. Trimming cost V 5 bases and J 10 bases; bases outside gene matches: 5. Germline V gene data show CDR1 as SNHLY and CDR2 as FYNNEI. CDR3 sequence: CASSLRGASPLHF. Here the CDR3 DNA reads TGTGCCAGCAGTCTCAGGGGGGCCTCACCCCTCCACTTT.

This clone was seen a single time. The V and J genes are TRBV25-1 and TRBJ2-7; D gene unclear. Trimming pared 5 bases from V and 3 bases from J, leaving 5 bases between. CDR1 and CDR2 (germline): MGHDK, SYGVNS. There are 11 residues in the CDR3. CDR3 sequence reads: CASSLGYEQYF. CDR3 bases: TGTGCCAGCAGTCTCGGCTACGAGCAGTACTTC.